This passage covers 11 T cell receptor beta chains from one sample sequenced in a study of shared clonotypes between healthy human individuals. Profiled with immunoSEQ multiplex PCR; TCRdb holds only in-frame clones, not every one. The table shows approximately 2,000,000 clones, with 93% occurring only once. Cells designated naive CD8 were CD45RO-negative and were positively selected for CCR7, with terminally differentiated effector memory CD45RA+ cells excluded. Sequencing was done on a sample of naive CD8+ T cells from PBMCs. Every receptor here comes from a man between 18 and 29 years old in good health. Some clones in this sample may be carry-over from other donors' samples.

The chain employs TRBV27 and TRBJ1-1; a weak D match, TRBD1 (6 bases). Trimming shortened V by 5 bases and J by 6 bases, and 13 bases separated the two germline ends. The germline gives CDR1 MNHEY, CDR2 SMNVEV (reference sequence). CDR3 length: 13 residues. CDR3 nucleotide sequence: TGTGCCAGCAGTGTCCAGGGGTTTGCTGAAGCTTTCTTT. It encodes CASSVQGFAEAFF.

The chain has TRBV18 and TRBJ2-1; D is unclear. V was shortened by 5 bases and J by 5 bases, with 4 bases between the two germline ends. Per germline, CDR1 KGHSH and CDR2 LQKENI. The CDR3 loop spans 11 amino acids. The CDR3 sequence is CASSSNNEQFF. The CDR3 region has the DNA TGTGCCAGCTCATCGAACAATGAGCAGTTCTTC.

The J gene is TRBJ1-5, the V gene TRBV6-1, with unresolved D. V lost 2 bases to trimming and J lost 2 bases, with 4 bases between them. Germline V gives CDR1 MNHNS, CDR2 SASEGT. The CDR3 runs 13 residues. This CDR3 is CASSEQRNQPQHF. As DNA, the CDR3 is TGTGCCAGCAGTGAACAGCGCAATCAGCCCCAGCATTTT.

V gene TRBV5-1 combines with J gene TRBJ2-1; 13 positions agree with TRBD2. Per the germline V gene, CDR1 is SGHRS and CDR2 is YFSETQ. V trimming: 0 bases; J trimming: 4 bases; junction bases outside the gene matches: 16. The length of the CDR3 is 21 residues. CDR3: CASSLGLPGTSGTPGYNEQFF. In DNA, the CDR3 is TGCGCCAGCAGCTTGGGGCTACCCGGGACTAGCGGGACCCCGGGGTACAATGAGCAGTTCTTC.

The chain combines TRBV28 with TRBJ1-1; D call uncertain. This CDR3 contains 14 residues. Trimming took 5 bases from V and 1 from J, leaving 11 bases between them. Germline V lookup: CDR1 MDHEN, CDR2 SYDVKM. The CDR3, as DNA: TGTGCCAGCAGTGTTTCAGGTGGGAACACTGAAGCTTTCTTT. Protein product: CASSVSGGNTEAFF. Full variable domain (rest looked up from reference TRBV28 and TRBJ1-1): DVKVTQSSRYLVKRTGEKVFLECVQDMDHENMFWYRQDPGLGLRLIYFSYDVKMKEKGDIPEGYSVSREKKERFSLILESASTNQTSMYLCASSVSGGNTEAFFGQGTRLTVV.

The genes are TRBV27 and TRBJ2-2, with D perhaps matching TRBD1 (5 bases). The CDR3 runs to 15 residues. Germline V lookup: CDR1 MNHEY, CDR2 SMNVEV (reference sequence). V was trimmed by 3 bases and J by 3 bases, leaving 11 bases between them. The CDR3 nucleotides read TGTGCCAGCAGTTTCCGTGACAGTTACACCGGGGAGCTGTTTTTT. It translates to CASSFRDSYTGELFF.

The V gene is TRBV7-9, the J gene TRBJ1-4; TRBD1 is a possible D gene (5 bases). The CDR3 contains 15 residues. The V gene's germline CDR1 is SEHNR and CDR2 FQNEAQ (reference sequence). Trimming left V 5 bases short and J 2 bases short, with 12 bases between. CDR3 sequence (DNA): TGTGCCAGCAGCCTACTGGGGGTTACTAATGAAAAACTGTTTTTT. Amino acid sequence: CASSLLGVTNEKLFF.

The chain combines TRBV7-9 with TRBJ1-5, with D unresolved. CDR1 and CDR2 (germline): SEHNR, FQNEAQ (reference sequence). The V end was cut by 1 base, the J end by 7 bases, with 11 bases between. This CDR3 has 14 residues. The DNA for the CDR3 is TGTGCCAGCAGCTTAGTAGGGTTAGGGCAGCCCCAGCATTTT. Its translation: CASSLVGLGQPQHF.

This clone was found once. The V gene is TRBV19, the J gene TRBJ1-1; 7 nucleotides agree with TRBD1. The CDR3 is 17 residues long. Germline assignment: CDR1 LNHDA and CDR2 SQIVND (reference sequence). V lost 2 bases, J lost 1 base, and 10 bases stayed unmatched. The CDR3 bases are TGTGCCAGTAGTATAATCGTTCGGGGACAGCCGAACACTGAAGCTTTCTTT. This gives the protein CASSIIVRGQPNTEAFF.

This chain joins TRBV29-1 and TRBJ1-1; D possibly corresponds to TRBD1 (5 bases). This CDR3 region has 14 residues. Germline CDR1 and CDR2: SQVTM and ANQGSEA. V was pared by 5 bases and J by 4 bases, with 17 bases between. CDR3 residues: CSVQPREGPTEAFF. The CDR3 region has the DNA TGCAGCGTTCAGCCGAGAGAGGGGCCCACTGAAGCTTTCTTT.

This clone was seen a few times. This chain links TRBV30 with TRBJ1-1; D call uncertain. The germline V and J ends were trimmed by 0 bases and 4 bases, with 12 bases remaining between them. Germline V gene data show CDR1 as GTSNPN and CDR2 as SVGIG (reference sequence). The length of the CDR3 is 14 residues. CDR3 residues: CAWSVFGVGTEAFF. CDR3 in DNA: TGTGCCTGGAGTGTATTTGGGGTCGGCACTGAAGCTTTCTTT.